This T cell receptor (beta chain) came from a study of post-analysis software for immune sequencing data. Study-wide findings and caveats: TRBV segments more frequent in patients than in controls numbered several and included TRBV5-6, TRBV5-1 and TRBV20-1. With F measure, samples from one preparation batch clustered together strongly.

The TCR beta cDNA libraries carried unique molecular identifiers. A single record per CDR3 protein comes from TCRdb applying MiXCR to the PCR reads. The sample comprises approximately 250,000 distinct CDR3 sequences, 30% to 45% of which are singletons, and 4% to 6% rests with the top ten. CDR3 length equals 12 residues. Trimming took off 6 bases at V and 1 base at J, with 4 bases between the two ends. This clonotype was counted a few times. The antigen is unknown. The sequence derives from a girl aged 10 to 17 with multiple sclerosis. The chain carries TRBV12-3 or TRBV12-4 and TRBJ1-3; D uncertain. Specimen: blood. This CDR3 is CASRLSGNTIYF. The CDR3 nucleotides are TGTGCCAGCAGGCTATCTGGAAACACCATATATTTT.